Listed here is a single T cell receptor beta chain. Its antigen is currently unknown. V gave up 11 bases and J gave up 6 bases, with 19 bases separating them. The CDR3 runs to 13 residues. CDR1 is SGHTA, CDR2 FQGNSA, per germline. The data derive from a study of cytomegalovirus exposure and HLA in healthy donors. Whole-study results and caveats: In terms of immune exposure information, only CMV serostatus was available.

The PCR contained 60 Vbeta and 13 Jbeta primers. TCRdb's table, derived via immunoSEQ multiplex PCR, lists solely in-frame clones and lacks some. This table holds about 140,000 clones, 82% found once. The receptor was isolated from a young man in good health and CMV-seropositive. Sample: PBMCs. This chain connects TRBV7-2 to TRBJ1-2; D unresolved. CDR3 DNA: TGTGCCTCCGGCGCGGGGAATAAGGATGGCTACACCTTC. This translates into CASGAGNKDGYTF.